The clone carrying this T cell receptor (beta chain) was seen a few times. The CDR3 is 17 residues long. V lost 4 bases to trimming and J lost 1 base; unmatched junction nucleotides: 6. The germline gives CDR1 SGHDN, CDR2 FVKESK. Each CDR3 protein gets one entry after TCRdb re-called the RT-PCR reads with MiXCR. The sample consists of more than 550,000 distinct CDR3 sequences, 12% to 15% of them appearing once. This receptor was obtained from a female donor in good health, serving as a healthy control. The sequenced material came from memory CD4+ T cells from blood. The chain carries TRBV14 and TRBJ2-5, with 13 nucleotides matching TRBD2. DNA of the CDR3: TGTGCCAGCAGCCCAGGACTAGCGGGAGTGCCCCAAGAGACCCAGTACTTC. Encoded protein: CASSPGLAGVPQETQYF.